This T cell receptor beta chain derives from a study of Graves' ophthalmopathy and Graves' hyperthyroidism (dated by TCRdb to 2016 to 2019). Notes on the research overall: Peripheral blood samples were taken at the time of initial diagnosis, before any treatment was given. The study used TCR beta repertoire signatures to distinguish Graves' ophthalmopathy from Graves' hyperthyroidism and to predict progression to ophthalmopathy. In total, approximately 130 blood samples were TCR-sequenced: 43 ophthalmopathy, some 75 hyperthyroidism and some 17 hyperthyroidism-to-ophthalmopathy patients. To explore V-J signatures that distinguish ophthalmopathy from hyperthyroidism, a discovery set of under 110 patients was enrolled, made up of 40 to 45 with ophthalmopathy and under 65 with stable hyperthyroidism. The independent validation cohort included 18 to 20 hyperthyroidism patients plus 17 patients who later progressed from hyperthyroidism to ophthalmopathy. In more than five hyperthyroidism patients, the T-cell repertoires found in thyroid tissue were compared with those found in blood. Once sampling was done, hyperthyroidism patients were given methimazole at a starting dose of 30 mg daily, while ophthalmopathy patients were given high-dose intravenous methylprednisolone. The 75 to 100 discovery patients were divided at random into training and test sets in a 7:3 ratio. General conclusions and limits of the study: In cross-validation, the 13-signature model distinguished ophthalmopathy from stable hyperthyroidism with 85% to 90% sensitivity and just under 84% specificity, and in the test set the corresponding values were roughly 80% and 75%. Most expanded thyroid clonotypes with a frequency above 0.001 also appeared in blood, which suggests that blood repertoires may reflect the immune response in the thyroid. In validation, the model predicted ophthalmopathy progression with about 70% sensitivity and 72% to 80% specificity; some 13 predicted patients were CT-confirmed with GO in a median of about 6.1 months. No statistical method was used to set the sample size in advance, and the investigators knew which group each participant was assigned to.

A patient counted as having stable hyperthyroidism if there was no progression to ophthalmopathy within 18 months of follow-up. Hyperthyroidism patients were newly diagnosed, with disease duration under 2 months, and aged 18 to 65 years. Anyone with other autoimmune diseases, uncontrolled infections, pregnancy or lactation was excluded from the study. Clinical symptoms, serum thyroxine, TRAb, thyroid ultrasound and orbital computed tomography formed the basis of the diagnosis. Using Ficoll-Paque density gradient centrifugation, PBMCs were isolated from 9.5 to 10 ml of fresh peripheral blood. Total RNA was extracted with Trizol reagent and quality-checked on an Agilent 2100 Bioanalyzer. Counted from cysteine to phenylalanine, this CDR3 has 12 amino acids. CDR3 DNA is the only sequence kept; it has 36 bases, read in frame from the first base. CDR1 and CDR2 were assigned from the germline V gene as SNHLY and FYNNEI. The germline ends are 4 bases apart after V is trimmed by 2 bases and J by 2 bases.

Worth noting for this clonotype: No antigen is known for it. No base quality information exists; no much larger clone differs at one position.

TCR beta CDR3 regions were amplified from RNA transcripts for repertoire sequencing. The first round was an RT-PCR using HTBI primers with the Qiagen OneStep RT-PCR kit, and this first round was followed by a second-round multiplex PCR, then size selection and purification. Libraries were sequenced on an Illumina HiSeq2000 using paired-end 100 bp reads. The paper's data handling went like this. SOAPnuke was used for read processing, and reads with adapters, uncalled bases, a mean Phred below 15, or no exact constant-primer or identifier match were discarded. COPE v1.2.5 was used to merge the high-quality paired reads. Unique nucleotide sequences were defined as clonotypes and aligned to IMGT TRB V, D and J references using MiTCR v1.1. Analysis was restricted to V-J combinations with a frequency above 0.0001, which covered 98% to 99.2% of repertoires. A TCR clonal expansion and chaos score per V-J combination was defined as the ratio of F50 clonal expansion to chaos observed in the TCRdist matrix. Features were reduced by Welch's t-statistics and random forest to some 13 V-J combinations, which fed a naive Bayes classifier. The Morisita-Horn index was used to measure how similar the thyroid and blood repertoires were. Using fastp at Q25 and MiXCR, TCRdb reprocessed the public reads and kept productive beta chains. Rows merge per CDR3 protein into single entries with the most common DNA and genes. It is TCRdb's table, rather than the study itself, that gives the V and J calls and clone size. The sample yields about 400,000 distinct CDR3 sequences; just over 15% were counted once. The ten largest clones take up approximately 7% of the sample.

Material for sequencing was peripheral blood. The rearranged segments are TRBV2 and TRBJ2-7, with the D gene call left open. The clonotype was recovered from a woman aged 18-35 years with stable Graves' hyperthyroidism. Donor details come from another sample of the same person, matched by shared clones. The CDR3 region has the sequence CASSEPPYEQYF. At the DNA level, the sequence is TGTGCCAGCAGTGAACCCCCCTACGAGCAGTACTTC.